Below, one T cell receptor (beta chain) is given with its context. These data come from a study of identical twins. Healthy Caucasian individuals made up all the donors. This CDR3 has 14 amino acids. Germline values: CDR1 DFQATT, CDR2 SNEGSKA (reference sequence). The ends lost 6 bases at V and 3 bases at J; junction bases unmatched: 11. TCRdb redid the calling of the 5' RACE reads with MiXCR, one entry per CDR3 protein. The sample contains some 270,000 distinct CDR3 sequences, around 8% of which appear only once. These sequences were also reported in another study, on yellow fever vaccine responses in identical twins.

The sample consisted of CD8+ T cells sorted from blood. This receptor was identified in a woman between 18 and 30 years old in good health. This sequence joins TRBV20-1 and TRBJ2-7; the match to TRBD1 covers 7 bases. The CDR3 coding sequence is TGCAGTGCCCCGGCAGGGGGTGTTGTCTACGAGCAGTACTTC. Amino acid sequence: CSAPAGGVVYEQYF.